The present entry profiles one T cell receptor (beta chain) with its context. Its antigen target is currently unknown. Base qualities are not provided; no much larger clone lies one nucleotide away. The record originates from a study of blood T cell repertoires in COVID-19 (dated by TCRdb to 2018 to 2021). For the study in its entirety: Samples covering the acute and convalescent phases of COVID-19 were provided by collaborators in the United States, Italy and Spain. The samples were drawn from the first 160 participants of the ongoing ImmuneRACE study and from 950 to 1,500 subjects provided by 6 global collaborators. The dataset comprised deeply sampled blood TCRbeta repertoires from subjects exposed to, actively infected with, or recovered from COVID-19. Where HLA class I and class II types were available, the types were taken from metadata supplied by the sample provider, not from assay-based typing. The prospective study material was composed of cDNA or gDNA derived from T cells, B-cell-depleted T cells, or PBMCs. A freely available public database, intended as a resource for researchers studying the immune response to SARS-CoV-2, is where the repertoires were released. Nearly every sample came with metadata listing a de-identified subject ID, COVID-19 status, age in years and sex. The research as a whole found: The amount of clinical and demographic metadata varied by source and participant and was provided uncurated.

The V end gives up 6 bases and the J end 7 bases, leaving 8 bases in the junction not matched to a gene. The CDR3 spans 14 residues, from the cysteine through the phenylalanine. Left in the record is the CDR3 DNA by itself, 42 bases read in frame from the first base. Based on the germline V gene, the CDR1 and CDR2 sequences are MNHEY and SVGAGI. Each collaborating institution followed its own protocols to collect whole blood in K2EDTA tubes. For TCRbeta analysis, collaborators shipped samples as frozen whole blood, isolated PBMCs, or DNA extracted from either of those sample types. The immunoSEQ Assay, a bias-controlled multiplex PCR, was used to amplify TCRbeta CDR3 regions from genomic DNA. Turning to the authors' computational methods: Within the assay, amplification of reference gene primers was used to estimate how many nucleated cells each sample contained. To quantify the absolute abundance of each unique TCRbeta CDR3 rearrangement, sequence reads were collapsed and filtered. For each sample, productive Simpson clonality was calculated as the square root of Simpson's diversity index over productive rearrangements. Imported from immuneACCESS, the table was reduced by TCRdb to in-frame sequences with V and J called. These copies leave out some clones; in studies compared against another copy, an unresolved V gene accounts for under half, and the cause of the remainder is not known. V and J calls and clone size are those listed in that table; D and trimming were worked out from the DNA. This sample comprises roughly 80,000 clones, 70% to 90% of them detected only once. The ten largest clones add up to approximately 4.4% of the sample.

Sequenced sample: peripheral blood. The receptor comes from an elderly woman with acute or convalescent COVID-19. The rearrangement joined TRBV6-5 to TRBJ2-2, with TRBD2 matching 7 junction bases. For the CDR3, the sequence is CASRHLGGSGELFF. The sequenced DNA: TGTGCCAGCAGACACCTGGGGGGGAGCGGGGAGCTGTTTTTT.